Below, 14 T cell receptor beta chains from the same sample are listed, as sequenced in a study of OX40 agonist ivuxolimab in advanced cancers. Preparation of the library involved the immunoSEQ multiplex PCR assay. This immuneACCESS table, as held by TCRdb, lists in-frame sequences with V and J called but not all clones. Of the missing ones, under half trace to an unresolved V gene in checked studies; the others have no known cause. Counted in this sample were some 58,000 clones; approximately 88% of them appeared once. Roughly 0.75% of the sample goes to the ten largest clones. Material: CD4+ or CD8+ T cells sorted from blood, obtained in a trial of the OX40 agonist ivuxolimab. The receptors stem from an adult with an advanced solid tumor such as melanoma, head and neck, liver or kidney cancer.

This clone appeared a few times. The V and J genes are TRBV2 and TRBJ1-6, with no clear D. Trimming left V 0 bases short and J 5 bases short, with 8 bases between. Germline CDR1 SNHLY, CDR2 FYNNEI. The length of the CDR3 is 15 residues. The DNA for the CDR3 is TGTGCCAGCAGTGAAGCCGCAGTTAATAATTCACCCCTCCACTTT. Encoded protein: CASSEAAVNNSPLHF.

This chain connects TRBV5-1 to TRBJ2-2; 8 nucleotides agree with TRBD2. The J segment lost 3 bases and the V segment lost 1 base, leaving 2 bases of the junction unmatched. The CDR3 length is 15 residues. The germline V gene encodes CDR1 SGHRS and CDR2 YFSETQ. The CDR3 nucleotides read TGCGCCAGCAGCTTGAATAGCGGGGACACCGGGGAGCTGTTTTTT. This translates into CASSLNSGDTGELFF.

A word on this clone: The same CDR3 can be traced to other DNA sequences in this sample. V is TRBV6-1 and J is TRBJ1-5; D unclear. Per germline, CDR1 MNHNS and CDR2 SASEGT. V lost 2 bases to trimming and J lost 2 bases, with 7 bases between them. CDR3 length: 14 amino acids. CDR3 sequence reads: CASSESPGNQPQHF. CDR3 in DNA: TGTGCCAGCAGTGAATCCCCTGGCAATCAGCCCCAGCATTTT.

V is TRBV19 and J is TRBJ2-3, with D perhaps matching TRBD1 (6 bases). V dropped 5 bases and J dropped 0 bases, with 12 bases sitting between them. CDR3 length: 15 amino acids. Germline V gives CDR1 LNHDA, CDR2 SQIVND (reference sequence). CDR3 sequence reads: CASSRTAFSTDTQYF. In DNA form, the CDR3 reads TGTGCCAGTAGTCGGACAGCCTTTAGCACAGATACGCAGTATTTT. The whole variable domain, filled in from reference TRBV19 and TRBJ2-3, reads DGGITQSPKYLFRKEGQNVTLSCEQNLNHDAMYWYRQDPGQGLRLIYYSQIVNDFQKGDIAEGYSVSREKKESFPLTVTSAQKNPTAFYLCASSRTAFSTDTQYFGPGTRLTVL.

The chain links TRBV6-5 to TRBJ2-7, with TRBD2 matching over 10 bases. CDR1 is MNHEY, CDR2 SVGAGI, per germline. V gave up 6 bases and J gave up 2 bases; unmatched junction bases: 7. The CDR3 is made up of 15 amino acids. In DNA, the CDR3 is TGTGCCAGCAGCGGCGGGACTAGCGTACCCTACGAGCAGTACTTC. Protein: CASSGGTSVPYEQYF.

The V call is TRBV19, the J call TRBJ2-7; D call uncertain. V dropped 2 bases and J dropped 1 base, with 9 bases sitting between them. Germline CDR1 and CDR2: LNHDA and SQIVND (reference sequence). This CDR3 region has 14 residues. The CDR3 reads CASSIRSGSYEQYF. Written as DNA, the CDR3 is TGTGCCAGTAGTATAAGATCCGGATCCTACGAGCAGTACTTC.

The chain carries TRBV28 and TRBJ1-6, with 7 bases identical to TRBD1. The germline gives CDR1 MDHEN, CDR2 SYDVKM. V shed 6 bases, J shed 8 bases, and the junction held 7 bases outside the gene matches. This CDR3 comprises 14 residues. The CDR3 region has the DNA TGTGCCAGCAGGTGGGACAGAGCTTATTCACCCCTCCACTTT. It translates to CASRWDRAYSPLHF. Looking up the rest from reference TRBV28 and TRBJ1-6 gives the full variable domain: DVKVTQSSRYLVKRTGEKVFLECVQDMDHENMFWYRQDPGLGLRLIYFSYDVKMKEKGDIPEGYSVSREKKERFSLILESASTNQTSMYLCASRWDRAYSPLHFGNGTRLTVT.

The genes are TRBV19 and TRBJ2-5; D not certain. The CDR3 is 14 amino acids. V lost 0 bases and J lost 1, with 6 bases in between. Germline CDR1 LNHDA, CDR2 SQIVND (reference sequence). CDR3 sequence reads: CASSIEAAQETQYF. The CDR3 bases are TGTGCCAGTAGTATAGAGGCAGCCCAAGAGACCCAGTACTTC.

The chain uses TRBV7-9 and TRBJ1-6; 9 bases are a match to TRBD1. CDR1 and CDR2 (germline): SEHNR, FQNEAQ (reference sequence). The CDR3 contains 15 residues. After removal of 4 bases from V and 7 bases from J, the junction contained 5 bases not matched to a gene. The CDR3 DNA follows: TGTGCCAGCAGCTCGCGGACAGGGGACAATTCACCCCTCCACTTT. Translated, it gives CASSSRTGDNSPLHF.

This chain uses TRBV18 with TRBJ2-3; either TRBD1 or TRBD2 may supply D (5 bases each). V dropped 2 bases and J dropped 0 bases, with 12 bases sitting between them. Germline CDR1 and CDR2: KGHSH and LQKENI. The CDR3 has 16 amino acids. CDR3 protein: CASSPSGDPSTDTQYF. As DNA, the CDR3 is TGTGCCAGCTCACCATCCGGGGACCCCAGCACAGATACGCAGTATTTT.

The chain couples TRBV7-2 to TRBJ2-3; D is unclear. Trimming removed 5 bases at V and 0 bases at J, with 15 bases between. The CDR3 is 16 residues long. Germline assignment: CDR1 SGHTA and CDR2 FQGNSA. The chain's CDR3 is CASSPQSLGSTDTQYF. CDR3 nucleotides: TGTGCCAGCAGCCCGCAGTCCCTCGGAAGCACAGATACGCAGTATTTT.

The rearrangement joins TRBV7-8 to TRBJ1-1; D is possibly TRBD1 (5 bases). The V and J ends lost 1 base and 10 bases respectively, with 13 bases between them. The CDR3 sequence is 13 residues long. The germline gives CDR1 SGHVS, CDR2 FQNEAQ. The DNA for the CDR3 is TGTGCCAGCAGCTTAGAGCCTACAGGATTAGCTTTCTTT. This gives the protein CASSLEPTGLAFF.

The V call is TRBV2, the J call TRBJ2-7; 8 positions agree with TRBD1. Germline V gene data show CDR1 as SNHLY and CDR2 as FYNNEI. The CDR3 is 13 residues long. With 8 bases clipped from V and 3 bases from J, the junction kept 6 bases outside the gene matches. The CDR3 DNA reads TGTGCCAGCTCGGGACAGGCTCTCTACGAGCAGTACTTC. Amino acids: CASSGQALYEQYF.

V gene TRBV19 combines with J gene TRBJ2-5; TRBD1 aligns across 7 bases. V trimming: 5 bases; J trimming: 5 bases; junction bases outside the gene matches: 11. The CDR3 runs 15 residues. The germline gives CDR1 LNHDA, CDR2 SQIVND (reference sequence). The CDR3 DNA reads TGTGCCAGTAGTTCCCGACAGGGCCGCGGGGAGACCCAGTACTTC. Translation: CASSSRQGRGETQYF.